Below are 23 T cell receptor beta chains sequenced from a single sample in a study of cytomegalovirus exposure and HLA in healthy donors. PCR was performed using 60 Vbeta and 13 Jbeta primers. Some clones are missing from TCRdb's copy, which holds only in-frame ones; the method was immunoSEQ multiplex PCR. The sample spans roughly 43,000 clones; the ten largest clones claim approximately 1.1%. Sequenced material: PBMCs. Receptors originate from a woman between 40 and 55 years old in good health and CMV-seronegative.

The chain combines TRBV28 with TRBJ2-7; D is perhaps TRBD1 (5 bases). V lost 7 bases and J 2 bases, leaving 12 bases between the germline ends. The CDR3 length is 13 residues. Germline CDR1 MDHEN, CDR2 SYDVKM. The CDR3 DNA sequence: TGTGCCAGCAAGCATGGGGCCACCTACGAGCAGTACTTC. Its protein is CASKHGATYEQYF.

V and J are TRBV29-1 and TRBJ1-4; TRBD1 matches at 11 bases. The junction had 8 bases not matched to a gene; V was cut back by 1 base and J by 7 bases. The germline CDR1 and CDR2 sequences are SQVTM and ANQGSEA. This CDR3 spans 16 amino acids. This CDR3 is CSVEGAAGTGGEKLFF. CDR3 in DNA: TGCAGCGTTGAAGGGGCGGCTGGGACAGGGGGTGAAAAACTGTTTTTT.

The chain has TRBV6-6 and TRBJ1-2; D perhaps matches TRBD1 (5 bases). Trimming cost V 5 bases and J 6 bases, with 19 bases left between them. Per the germline V gene, CDR1 is MNHNY and CDR2 is SVGAGI (reference sequence). The CDR3 has 15 amino acids. DNA of the CDR3: TGTGCCAGCAGTACCCTGGGGGGTAGTATGGATGGCTACACCTTC. It codes for CASSTLGGSMDGYTF.

Details on this clone: The sample contains more than one DNA sequence encoding this CDR3. The chain uses TRBV7-8 and TRBJ2-7; 8 nucleotides agree with TRBD2. V was pared by 4 bases and J by 4 bases, with 6 bases of the junction left unmatched. The CDR3 sequence is 14 residues long. Germline V gives CDR1 SGHVS, CDR2 FQNEAQ. The CDR3: CASSSIREGYEQYF. CDR3 nucleotide sequence: TGTGCCAGCAGCTCAATACGGGAGGGATACGAGCAGTACTTC.

This sequence joins TRBV2 and TRBJ1-5; D is perhaps TRBD1 (5 bases). Germline lookup yields CDR1 SNHLY and CDR2 FYNNEI. This CDR3 has 14 amino acids. V was clipped by 1 base and J by 7 bases, with 11 bases between them. The CDR3, as DNA: TGTGCCAGCAGTGAAGGGCAGGGATGGCAGCCCCAGCATTTT. This translates into CASSEGQGWQPQHF.

The chain links TRBV20-1 to TRBJ2-5, with D perhaps matching TRBD2 (5 bases). Trimming removed 7 bases from V and 7 bases from J, with 13 bases in between. The CDR3 is 11 amino acids. CDR1 is DFQATT, CDR2 SNEGSKA, per germline (reference sequence). As DNA, the CDR3 is TGCAGTGTTTCGGCGAGCGGGACCCAGTACTTC. It yields the protein CSVSASGTQYF.

This rearrangement joins TRBV6-1 to TRBJ1-2, with D possibly TRBD1 on 5 matching bases. CDR1 and CDR2 (germline): MNHNS, SASEGT. The V gene lost 8 bases and the J gene lost 4 bases, with 14 bases spanning the gap. The CDR3 spans 13 residues. The CDR3 bases are TGTGCCAGCCTCAGGGAACCGGCCTATGGCTACACCTTC. It encodes CASLREPAYGYTF.

The rearrangement links TRBV29-1 to TRBJ2-7; 7 bases line up with TRBD1. The CDR3 is 13 residues long. V was pared by 7 bases and J by 3 bases, with 9 bases of the junction left unmatched. Per the germline V gene, CDR1 is SQVTM and CDR2 is ANQGSEA. The CDR3 reads CSALSDRDYEQYF. The CDR3 DNA sequence: TGCAGCGCCTTGTCAGACAGGGACTACGAGCAGTACTTC.

The genes are TRBV7-2 and TRBJ2-5, with 8 bases fitting TRBD1. CDR3 length: 16 amino acids. With V trimmed by 3 bases and J by 1 base, 7 bases remained unmatched. CDR1 and CDR2 (germline): SGHTA, FQGNSA. CDR3 DNA: TGTGCCAGCAGCTTGGCCTCACAGGGGGTCCAAGAGACCCAGTACTTC. This gives the protein CASSLASQGVQETQYF.

The CDR3 protein is CASTPREALNEQFF. DNA of the CDR3: TGTGCCAGCACCCCCAGGGAGGCTCTCAATGAGCAGTTCTTC. The V call is TRBV11-2, the J call TRBJ2-1; D might be TRBD2 (6 bases). There are 14 residues in the CDR3. Trimming cost V 7 bases and J 6 bases, with 16 bases left between them. The germline V gene encodes CDR1 SGHAT and CDR2 FQNNGV.

The chain joins TRBV19 to TRBJ1-1; D unresolved. This CDR3 is built from 12 residues. The germline V and J ends were trimmed by 6 bases and 6 bases, with 11 bases remaining between them. Germline V lookup: CDR1 LNHDA, CDR2 SQIVND (reference sequence). The CDR3 here is CASSTMGAEAFF. CDR3 coding DNA: TGTGCCAGTAGCACCATGGGCGCTGAAGCTTTCTTT.

The chain links TRBV4-2 to TRBJ2-7; D is unclear. The CDR3 spans 13 residues. V was trimmed by 2 bases and J by 7 bases, leaving 12 bases between them. CDR1 LGHNA and CDR2 YNFKEQ come from the germline V gene. For the CDR3, the DNA is TGTGCCAGCAGCCAAATCTATCCGTCTGAGCAGTACTTC. Protein product: CASSQIYPSEQYF.

The CDR3 protein is CASSTGTGDLQETQYF. The CDR3 DNA is TGTGCCAGCAGCACAGGGACAGGGGACCTCCAAGAGACCCAGTACTTC. V usage is TRBV11-3 and J usage is TRBJ2-5; 10 bases agree with TRBD1. Germline V lookup: CDR1 SGHNT, CDR2 YENEEA. V gave up 5 bases and J gave up 1 base; unmatched junction bases: 7. The length of the CDR3 is 16 residues.

V is TRBV5-1 and J is TRBJ1-1, with a weak D call TRBD1 (6 bases). The germline V gene encodes CDR1 SGHRS and CDR2 YFSETQ. This CDR3 has 15 amino acids. Trimming took 0 bases from V and 3 from J, leaving 12 bases between them. The CDR3 DNA sequence: TGCGCCAGCAGCTTGGCCATTAACAGGGACACTGAAGCTTTCTTT. It encodes CASSLAINRDTEAFF.

This chain joins TRBV13 and TRBJ2-7; a possible D gene is TRBD1 (7 bases). The CDR3 loop spans 16 amino acids. V gave up 6 bases and J gave up 1 base, with 19 bases separating them. Germline CDR1 and CDR2: PRHDT and FYEKMQ (reference sequence). The CDR3 DNA sequence: TGTGCCAGCAGGATACGGGGCGGGACAGATTCCTACGAGCAGTACTTC. Translated, it gives CASRIRGGTDSYEQYF.

This rearrangement joins TRBV15 to TRBJ2-1; 8 nucleotides agree with TRBD1. Trimming took 1 base from V and 8 from J; bases not matched to a gene: 10. This CDR3 spans 16 amino acids. From germline, CDR1 is LNHNV and CDR2 YYDKDF (reference sequence). CDR3 DNA: TGTGCCACCAGCAGAGTCGGTGCAGGGGGCGGCGATGAGCAGTTCTTC. Its protein product is CATSRVGAGGGDEQFF.

The DNA for the CDR3 is TGTGCCAGCAGCTCCCACCGCCTCCAGGGTTCCGTCTATGGCTACACCTTC. It is translated as CASSSHRLQGSVYGYTF. The gene calls are TRBV7-8 and TRBJ1-2, with a possible D match to TRBD1 (5 bases). Germline V gene sequence: CDR1 SGHVS, CDR2 FQNEAQ. The CDR3 totals 17 residues. Deletions cut 4 bases from V and 4 bases from J, with 22 bases between.

Turning to this clone: The germline gene is not matched at one end of the junction; a read error may be the cause. V and J are TRBV18 and TRBJ1-2; TRBD1 matches at 10 bases. Germline V CDR1 and CDR2: KGHSH, LQKENI. This CDR3 has 14 residues. The CDR3 is CASSPPSWTGGPGF. In nucleotides, the CDR3 is TGTGCCAGCTCACCACCTTCCTGGACAGGGGGACCGGGCTTC.

CDR3: CASSFSAVQETQYF. The CDR3 bases are TGTGCCAGCAGCTTTTCCGCGGTTCAAGAGACCCAGTACTTC. The chain uses TRBV5-4 and TRBJ2-5; no reliable D call. Per germline, CDR1 SGHNT and CDR2 YYREEE (reference sequence). V was trimmed by 2 bases and J by 2 bases, leaving 10 bases between them. The length of the CDR3 is 14 residues.

The chain carries TRBV10-3 and TRBJ2-7; a possible D gene is TRBD1 (5 bases). V was trimmed by 5 bases and J by 2 bases, leaving 13 bases between them. The CDR3 spans 14 residues. From germline, CDR1 is ENHRY and CDR2 SYGVKD. The CDR3 reads CAISTPDKTYEQYF. In DNA form, the CDR3 reads TGTGCCATCAGTACACCGGACAAAACCTACGAGCAGTACTTC.

The gene calls are TRBV4-2 and TRBJ2-7; 10 bases map to TRBD1. In germline, CDR1 is LGHNA, CDR2 YNFKEQ. V was clipped by 5 bases and J by 1 base; unmatched bases: 8. The CDR3 has 16 residues. The CDR3 region is CASSEWTGGTSYEQYF. Here the CDR3 DNA reads TGTGCCAGCAGCGAATGGACAGGGGGTACATCCTACGAGCAGTACTTC.

This rearrangement joins TRBV6-5 to TRBJ2-7, with 8 nucleotides matching TRBD2. The CDR3 runs to 13 residues. CDR1 and CDR2 (germline): MNHEY, SVGAGI. Here the CDR3 DNA reads TGTTCCACTTCGGGGGGGGTCCGCCACGAGCAGTACTTC. Translating gives CSTSGGVRHEQYF.

V gene TRBV19 combines with J gene TRBJ2-5; D gene unclear. Trimming shortened V by 4 bases and J by 1 base, and 10 bases separated the two germline ends. The CDR3 loop spans 14 amino acids. CDR1 LNHDA and CDR2 SQIVND come from the germline V gene (reference sequence). CDR3 loop: CASSTLQSQETQYF. The CDR3 DNA reads TGTGCCAGTAGTACCCTGCAGTCCCAAGAGACCCAGTACTTC.